The following is a T cell receptor beta chain sequence with its context. This sample was taken from a study of shared clonotypes between healthy human individuals. Assay: immunoSEQ multiplex PCR; the TCRdb copy retains only in-frame clones and omits some. The sample shows around 2.5 million clones, 80% to 95% of them seen only once. V was cut by 8 bases and J by 3 bases, with 14 bases left in between. This CDR3 spans 14 amino acids. CDR1 and CDR2 (germline): SNHLY, FYNNEI. This clonotype was sampled from a man aged 18-30 years in good health. Some clones in this sample may be carry-over from other donors' samples. The specimen was naive CD4+ T cells from PBMCs. The sample's subset: CD45RA+ positively selected. The chain uses TRBV2 and TRBJ1-5; weak D call: TRBD1 (6 bases). CDR3 DNA: TGTGCCAGCCAAAAAACAGGGAACAATCAGCCCCAGCATTTT. This gives the protein CASQKTGNNQPQHF.